A selection of T cell receptor beta chains follows, all from one sample in a study of T cell repertoires and HLA-DP antigens. Assay used: immunoSEQ multiplex PCR; TCRdb lists only in-frame clones, some missing. The sample carries fewer than 95,000 clones, about 89% recorded once. Their cognate antigens are unknown. The sample taken for sequencing was CD4+ T cells from PBMCs. Receptors were obtained from a man over 45 in good health and CMV-seronegative. Each CDR3 is given with its conserved first and last residue. D genes are given only for firm matches. Clone size is not always given. Where it is, it says once, few, many or a class for expanded clones.

D: NA; V: TRBV5-1; size: NA; J: TRBJ2-7; CDR3: CASSLGAPKDEQYF; DNA: TGCGCCAGCAGCTTGGGGGCACCCAAGGACGAGCAGTACTTC
D: NA; V: TRBV5-5; size: NA; J: TRBJ1-4; CDR3: CASSTRTANEKLFF; DNA: TGTGCCAGCAGCACTCGGACAGCTAATGAAAAACTGTTTTTT
D: NA; V: TRBV7-9; size: NA; J: TRBJ1-5; CDR3: CARRAWGGYSNQPQHF; DNA: TGTGCCCGCCGGGCATGGGGGGGCTATAGCAATCAGCCCCAGCATTTT
D: TRBD2; V: TRBV6-6; size: NA; J: TRBJ2-7; CDR3: CASSQTGLAGGEQYF; DNA: TGTGCCAGCAGCCAAACTGGACTAGCGGGAGGCGAGCAGTACTTC
D: NA; V: TRBV10-1; size: NA; J: TRBJ2-7; CDR3: CASSDPGSEQYF; DNA: TGCGCCAGCAGTGACCCTGGGTCCGAGCAGTACTTC
D: NA; V: TRBV11-1; size: NA; J: TRBJ2-7; CDR3: CASSRGRGYEQYF; DNA: TGTGCCAGCAGCCGAGGCCGGGGTTACGAGCAGTACTTC
D: NA; V: TRBV5-4; size: NA; J: TRBJ1-3; CDR3: CASSFGSTTGGNTIYF; DNA: TGTGCCAGCAGCTTTGGCTCAACCACGGGTGGAAACACCATATATTTT
D: NA; V: TRBV7-2; size: NA; J: TRBJ1-5; CDR3: CASSFWGQGQNQPQHF; DNA: TGTGCCAGCAGCTTCTGGGGCCAGGGGCAAAACCAGCCCCAGCATTTT
D: TRBD1; V: TRBV27; size: NA; J: TRBJ2-2; CDR3: CASSTWAGTGRPGELFF; DNA: TGTGCCAGCAGTACATGGGCCGGGACAGGGCGTCCCGGGGAGCTGTTTTTT
D: NA; V: TRBV4-3; size: NA; J: TRBJ1-3; CDR3: CASSQASTGSGAGNTIYF; DNA: TGCGCCAGCAGCCAAGCCTCAACAGGGTCCGGGGCTGGAAACACCATATATTTT
D: TRBD2; V: TRBV29-1; size: NA; J: TRBJ2-3; CDR3: CSDKAGSDTQYF; DNA: TGCAGCGATAAAGCGGGATCCGATACGCAGTATTTT
D: TRBD1; V: TRBV30; size: NA; J: TRBJ1-5; CDR3: CAWGGQGLYQPQHF; DNA: TGTGCCTGGGGGGGACAGGGGTTGTATCAGCCCCAGCATTTT
D: NA; V: TRBV15; size: NA; J: TRBJ1-5; CDR3: CATSRGRGNQPQHF; DNA: TGTGCCACCAGCAGAGGACGAGGCAATCAGCCCCAGCATTTT
D: NA; V: TRBV10-3; size: NA; J: TRBJ1-2; CDR3: CATRNYGYTF; DNA: TGTGCCACAAGGAACTATGGCTACACCTTC
D: NA; V: TRBV6-5; size: NA; J: TRBJ2-3; CDR3: CASSYLGASTDTQYF; DNA: TGTGCCAGCAGTTACCTGGGGGCTAGCACAGATACGCAGTATTTT
D: NA; V: TRBV18; size: once; J: TRBJ1-2; CDR3: CASSPPTGYGYTF; DNA: TGTGCCAGCTCACCACCTACAGGGTATGGCTACACCTTC
D: NA; V: TRBV15; size: NA; J: TRBJ2-5; CDR3: CATSRGRTEETQYF; DNA: TGTGCCACCAGCAGAGGTCGGACAGAAGAGACCCAGTACTTC
D: TRBD1; V: TRBV6-6; size: NA; J: TRBJ1-6; CDR3: CASSARDRGSNSPLHF; DNA: TGTGCCAGCAGCGCCCGGGACAGGGGTTCAAATTCACCCCTCCACTTT
D: NA; V: TRBV7-9; size: NA; J: TRBJ1-5; CDR3: CASSLTTGFPSNQPQHF; DNA: TGTGCCAGCAGCTTAACAACAGGATTTCCAAGCAATCAGCCCCAGCATTTT
D: NA; V: TRBV7-8; size: NA; J: TRBJ1-4; CDR3: CASSPVGAVEKLFF; DNA: TGTGCCAGCAGCCCAGTAGGGGCGGTTGAAAAACTGTTTTTT
D: TRBD2; V: TRBV7-6; size: NA; J: TRBJ2-6; CDR3: CASSLASGGSSGANVLTF; DNA: TGTGCCAGCAGCTTAGCTAGCGGGGGTAGCTCTGGGGCCAACGTCCTGACTTTC
D: TRBD2; V: TRBV9; size: NA; J: TRBJ2-7; CDR3: CASSPYSGTSGRAEPYEQYF; DNA: TGTGCCAGCAGCCCGTACTCCGGGACTAGCGGGAGGGCCGAACCCTACGAGCAGTACTTC
D: NA; V: TRBV7-9; size: NA; J: TRBJ2-7; CDR3: CASSLNSHAYEQYF; DNA: TGTGCCAGCAGCTTGAACAGTCACGCCTACGAGCAGTACTTC
D: TRBD1; V: TRBV20-1; size: NA; J: TRBJ2-7; CDR3: CSAPTGNEQYF; DNA: TGCAGTGCCCCGACAGGGAACGAGCAGTACTTC
D: NA; V: TRBV7-7; size: NA; J: TRBJ1-1; CDR3: CASSQEWGTEAFF; DNA: TGTGCTAGCAGCCAAGAGTGGGGAACTGAAGCTTTCTTT
D: NA; V: TRBV15; size: NA; J: TRBJ1-5; CDR3: CATSRESEWQGPQHF; DNA: TGTGCCACCAGCAGAGAATCAGAGTGGCAGGGTCCCCAGCATTTT
D: NA; V: TRBV7-9; size: NA; J: TRBJ1-1; CDR3: CASSSWTPGDGNEAFF; DNA: TGTGCCAGCAGCTCCTGGACCCCAGGGGATGGTAATGAAGCTTTCTTT
D: NA; V: TRBV9; size: NA; J: TRBJ2-6; CDR3: CASSALGAGANVLTF; DNA: TGTGCCAGCAGCGCATTGGGGGCTGGGGCCAACGTCCTGACTTTC
D: TRBD1; V: TRBV10-3; size: NA; J: TRBJ2-3; CDR3: CATGQGGTDTQYF; DNA: TGTGCCACCGGCCAGGGGGGCACAGATACGCAGTATTTT
D: TRBD1; V: TRBV19; size: NA; J: TRBJ2-7; CDR3: CASSIDRVSPYEQYF; DNA: TGTGCCAGTAGTATTGACAGGGTGTCGCCCTACGAGCAGTACTTC
D: NA; V: TRBV28; size: NA; J: TRBJ2-7; CDR3: CASSRTNRNSYEQYF; DNA: TGTGCCAGCAGTCGTACTAACAGGAACTCCTACGAGCAGTACTTC
D: NA; V: TRBV29-1; size: once; J: TRBJ1-2; CDR3: CSVPRTSGGYTF; DNA: TGCAGCGTCCCAAGGACTTCGGGGGGCTACACCTTC
D: TRBD1; V: TRBV5-4; size: NA; J: TRBJ1-1; CDR3: CASSLGQGRGTEAFF; DNA: TGTGCCAGCAGCTTGGGACAGGGCCGGGGCACTGAAGCTTTCTTT
D: NA; V: TRBV28; size: NA; J: TRBJ2-5; CDR3: CASSVPGQQETQYF; DNA: TGTGCCAGCAGTGTCCCGGGGCAGCAAGAGACCCAGTACTTC
D: TRBD1; V: TRBV9; size: few; J: TRBJ1-3; CDR3: CASSVAPGQGLSSGNTIYF; DNA: TGTGCCAGCAGCGTAGCGCCGGGACAGGGGTTGTCCTCTGGAAACACCATATATTTT
D: TRBD1; V: TRBV5-6; size: NA; J: TRBJ1-5; CDR3: CASSLAGTGRSNQPQHF; DNA: TGTGCCAGCAGCTTGGCGGGGACAGGGAGAAGCAATCAGCCCCAGCATTTT
D: TRBD2; V: TRBV5-1; size: NA; J: TRBJ2-3; CDR3: CASSLGAGEGTDTQYF; DNA: TGCGCCAGCAGTTTGGGTGCGGGAGAGGGTACAGATACGCAGTATTTT
D: TRBD2; V: TRBV19; size: NA; J: TRBJ2-3; CDR3: CASREGGRGDTQYF; DNA: TGTGCCAGTAGGGAGGGCGGGAGAGGCGATACGCAGTATTTT
D: TRBD2; V: TRBV7-7; size: NA; J: TRBJ2-3; CDR3: CASSLLAGTSTDTQYF; DNA: TGTGCTAGCAGTTTACTAGCGGGGACTAGCACAGATACGCAGTATTTT
D: NA; V: TRBV7-9; size: medium-sized; J: TRBJ2-4; CDR3: CASSFVGRGNIQYF; DNA: TGTGCCAGCAGCTTTGTCGGCAGGGGAAACATTCAGTACTTC
D: TRBD1; V: TRBV4-2; size: few; J: TRBJ2-3; CDR3: CASSQNGPQGRDTQYF; DNA: TGTGCCAGCAGCCAAAACGGACCACAGGGGAGAGATACGCAGTATTTT
D: NA; V: TRBV29-1; size: NA; J: TRBJ2-7; CDR3: CSVKGKLSYEQYF; DNA: TGCAGCGTTAAAGGGAAACTAAGCTACGAGCAGTACTTC
D: TRBD1; V: TRBV4-3; size: NA; J: TRBJ1-4; CDR3: CASSRDRGGRVEKLFF; DNA: TGCGCCAGCAGCCGGGACAGGGGAGGACGGGTTGAAAAACTGTTTTTT
D: TRBD1; V: TRBV19; size: NA; J: TRBJ2-7; CDR3: CASSLGQYYEQYF; DNA: TGTGCCAGTAGTTTGGGACAGTACTACGAGCAGTACTTC
D: NA; V: TRBV7-2; size: NA; J: TRBJ2-5; CDR3: CASSLGFSQETQYF; DNA: TGTGCCAGCAGCTTAGGATTTTCTCAAGAGACCCAGTACTTC
D: NA; V: TRBV25-1; size: NA; J: TRBJ2-1; CDR3: CASSEWGTGGNEQFF; DNA: TGTGCCAGCAGTGAATGGGGGACCGGAGGGAATGAGCAGTTCTTC
D: NA; V: TRBV25-1; size: NA; J: TRBJ1-1; CDR3: CASSPGTPSEAFF; DNA: TGTGCCAGCAGCCCCGGGACACCCTCCGAAGCTTTCTTT
D: TRBD1; V: TRBV19; size: few; J: TRBJ1-1; CDR3: CASTTTGGANTEAFF; DNA: TGTGCCAGTACCACCACAGGGGGTGCTAACACTGAAGCTTTCTTT
D: NA; V: TRBV19; size: NA; J: TRBJ2-7; CDR3: CASSSRRTYEQYF; DNA: TGTGCCAGTAGCTCTAGGAGGACCTACGAGCAGTACTTC